This T cell receptor (beta chain) was observed in a study of blood T cell repertoires in COVID-19 (dated by TCRdb to about 2020). Context from the whole study: Collaborator samples came from the United States, Italy and Spain and covered acute and convalescent phases of COVID-19. The material from the prospective study consisted of cDNA or gDNA derived from T cells, B-cell-depleted T cells, or PBMCs. The dataset comprised deeply sampled blood TCRbeta repertoires from subjects exposed to, actively infected with, or recovered from COVID-19. A freely available public database, intended as a resource for researchers studying the immune response to SARS-CoV-2, is where the repertoires were released. Samples came from the ongoing ImmuneRACE study (first 160 participants) plus 1,254 subjects from 6 global collaborators. Nearly every sample came with metadata listing a de-identified subject ID, COVID-19 status, age in years and sex. HLA class I and class II types, where available, came from metadata supplied by the sample provider rather than from assay-based typing. The investigation overall reported the following: How much clinical and demographic metadata was included differed by source and by participant, and the metadata was provided uncurated.

Each collaborating institution followed its own protocols to collect whole blood in K2EDTA tubes. For TCRbeta analysis, collaborators shipped samples as frozen whole blood, isolated PBMCs, or DNA extracted from either of those sample types. On this clone: It has no known antigen specificity. No base quality information exists; no much larger clone differs at one position.

The immunoSEQ Assay, a bias-controlled multiplex PCR, was used to amplify TCRbeta CDR3 regions from genomic DNA. Concerning the study's data processing: The number of nucleated cells in each sample was estimated by amplification of reference gene primers within the assay. To quantify the absolute abundance of each unique TCRbeta CDR3 rearrangement, sequence reads were collapsed and filtered. Productive Simpson clonality was computed per sample as the square root of Simpson's diversity index over productive rearrangements. Imported from immuneACCESS, the table was reduced by TCRdb to in-frame sequences with V and J called. These copies leave out some clones; in studies compared against another copy, an unresolved V gene accounts for under half, and the cause of the remainder is not known. V, J and clone size derive from that table, while D and trimming were established from the DNA sequence. This sample is represented by tens of thousands of clones; roughly 70% of them were singletons. The leading ten clones occupy about 8.1% of the sample.

Input material: peripheral blood. The clonotype originates from a woman aged 70-85 years with acute or convalescent COVID-19.

Read as DNA, the sequence is TGTGCCAGCAGTGAATCCAGGAAGCAGTTCTTC. The encoded protein is CASSESRKQFF. Recombination connected TRBV2 to TRBJ2-1; the D gene is unclear. Based on the germline V gene, the CDR1 and CDR2 sequences are SNHLY and FYNNEI. Cut back by 2 bases and 11 bases, the V and J ends lie 7 bases apart. The CDR3 has 11 amino acids, counting the end cysteine and phenylalanine. Of all the DNA, just the CDR3 is kept, 33 bases in frame from base 1.